This T cell receptor (beta chain) is from a study of T cell changes during pregnancy in multiple sclerosis. CDR3 length equals 12 residues. The ends were cut back, 0 bases at V and 7 bases at J, with 7 bases in the middle. Germline V lookup: CDR1 SGDLS, CDR2 YYNGEE. The method was immunoSEQ multiplex PCR; TCRdb's version includes in-frame clones alone and lacks a portion of them. The data show 70,000 to 80,000 clones, about 93% seen once. This clonotype originated in a female donor with multiple sclerosis, enrolled in a pregnancy study. The specimen comprised peripheral blood, sampled in the first trimester of pregnancy. The chain is built from TRBV9 and TRBJ1-1; D call uncertain. This CDR3 is CASSVGGSEAFF. CDR3 coding DNA: TGTGCCAGCAGCGTAGGAGGGAGTGAAGCTTTCTTT.